This T cell receptor (beta chain) was observed in a study of shared clonotypes between healthy human individuals. At the level of the study: Used for every donor were three CD4 naive, three CD4 memory, two CD8 naive and one CD8 memory plate. The study, taken as a whole, reports: Shared across a few donors were about 4.8% of the naive CD4 clonotypes. The study drew on few donors, limiting represented genetic and exposure-history diversity.

A word on this clone: The antigen is undetermined.

Germline V gene lookup returns CDR1 LNHDA and CDR2 SQIVND (reference sequence). V lost 7 bases and J lost 5, with 17 bases in between. CDR3 size: 15 residues. The study ran the assay at deep level. Sequenced by immunoSEQ multiplex PCR; TCRdb stores in-frame clones only, minus some. The sample gives approximately 1,500,000 clones, roughly 95% of which show up once; over 1% is in the top ten. The V and J genes are TRBV19 and TRBJ2-2; no definite D call. The sequenced sample was naive CD4+ T cells sorted from blood. This sample's subset: CD45RA+ positively selected. This sequence was found in a man under 40 in good health. The CDR3 DNA reads TGTGCCAGTAACGCACTACTCCCCGGAACCGGGGAGCTGTTTTTT. Translation gives CASNALLPGTGELFF.